These 7 T cell receptor beta chains came from one sample sequenced in a study of cytomegalovirus exposure and HLA in healthy donors. It was with 60 Vbeta and 13 Jbeta primers that the PCR ran. Profiling relied on immunoSEQ multiplex PCR, and the TCRdb table lists in-frame clones only, not all of them. The sample table sets out some 70,000 clones. The sample consisted of PBMCs. All receptors derive from a female donor in good health and CMV-seropositive.

J is TRBJ2-1 and V is TRBV5-4; 10 bases align to TRBD2. The V segment lost 4 bases and the J segment 3 bases; nucleotides outside the gene matches: 4. Per the germline V gene, CDR1 is SGHNT and CDR2 is YYREEE (reference sequence). The CDR3 has 15 residues. CDR3 sequence reads: CASSPGTSVYNEQFF. The CDR3 DNA follows: TGTGCCAGCAGCCCTGGGACTAGCGTCTACAATGAGCAGTTCTTC.

The rearrangement links TRBV28 to TRBJ1-1; a possible D gene is TRBD1 (6 bases). The CDR3 covers 15 residues. Germline lookup yields CDR1 MDHEN and CDR2 SYDVKM. The ends were cut back, 5 bases at V and 4 bases at J, with 17 bases in the middle. CDR3 in amino acids: CASSPMGQGLTEAFF. CDR3 bases: TGTGCCAGCAGTCCAATGGGACAAGGACTCACTGAAGCTTTCTTT. Supplemented by reference TRBV28 and TRBJ1-1, the full variable domain reads DVKVTQSSRYLVKRTGEKVFLECVQDMDHENMFWYRQDPGLGLRLIYFSYDVKMKEKGDIPEGYSVSREKKERFSLILESASTNQTSMYLCASSPMGQGLTEAFFGQGTRLTVV.

The chain has TRBV7-9 and TRBJ2-1, with a tentative D call TRBD1 (5 bases). CDR1 SEHNR and CDR2 FQNEAQ come from the germline V gene (reference sequence). Trimming cost V 5 bases and J 8 bases, with 13 bases left between them. The CDR3 is 13 amino acids. In DNA, the CDR3 is TGTGCCAGCAGCATCAATTTAGGGGATGAGCAGTTCTTC. Amino acids: CASSINLGDEQFF.

The chain links TRBV5-4 to TRBJ2-5; TRBD2 might be the D (5 bases). V lost 0 bases, J lost 5 bases, and 14 bases lay in between. The CDR3 extends over 15 amino acids. Germline CDR1 SGHNT, CDR2 YYREEE (reference sequence). The CDR3 is CASSLVSSHGETQYF. Here the CDR3 DNA reads TGTGCCAGCAGCTTGGTATCTAGCCATGGGGAGACCCAGTACTTC.

Of note for this clone: At one end, the junction sequence differs from germline, possibly due to a read error. This chain uses TRBV29-1 with TRBJ2-1; D gene unclear. CDR3 length equals 12 residues. The germline CDR1 and CDR2 sequences are SQVTM and ANQGSEA. CDR3 nucleotides: TGCCGCGTTGGTTCGTCCTACAATGAGCAGTTCTTC. This gives the protein CRVGSSYNEQFF.

The chain recombines TRBV19 with TRBJ2-7; 10 bases line up with TRBD1. This CDR3 contains 18 residues. The germline V gene encodes CDR1 LNHDA and CDR2 SQIVND (reference sequence). V lost 5 bases, J lost 2 bases, and 15 bases stayed unmatched. CDR3 protein: CASSPKGTGVGAAYEQYF. CDR3 DNA: TGTGCCAGTAGTCCAAAAGGGACAGGGGTAGGTGCCGCCTACGAGCAGTACTTC.

V usage is TRBV30 and J usage is TRBJ2-3; TRBD2 matches 8 bases. There are 15 residues in the CDR3. The trim removed 4 bases at V and 2 bases at J, leaving 8 bases unmatched. Germline V lookup: CDR1 GTSNPN, CDR2 SVGIG (reference sequence). In DNA, the CDR3 is TGTGCCTGGATTTGGAGTAGCGGGGTCACAGATACGCAGTATTTT. Translated, it gives CAWIWSSGVTDTQYF. The variable domain in full, with the rest retrieved from reference TRBV30 and TRBJ2-3, is SQTIHQWPATLVQPVGSPLSLECTVEGTSNPNLYWYRQAAGRGLQLLFYSVGIGQISSEVPQNLSASRPQDRQFILSSKKLLLSDSGFYLCAWIWSSGVTDTQYFGPGTRLTVL.